Listed here are 31 T cell receptor beta chains from one sample, sequenced in a study of response to subunit inactivated influenza vaccine (dated by TCRdb to 2017 to 2018). Libraries were constructed by RT-PCR. The run used an Illumina HiSeq 2500. TCRdb passed the public sequencing reads through fastp at Q25 and MiXCR, retaining productive beta sequences. All rows with the same CDR3 protein become a single entry with the most common DNA and genes. The sample has 450,000 to 600,000 distinct CDR3 sequences on record, approximately 7.8% of them singletons. Over 10% of the sample is in the top ten clones. This specimen was PBMCs from blood, taken around 25 months after vaccination. The receptors here all came from a man in his fifties or sixties who received an inactivated influenza vaccine. Donor details come from another sample of the same person, matched by shared clones.

In this sample, this clonotype turned up many times. The chain links TRBV12-3 or TRBV12-4 to TRBJ2-5; 7 nucleotides align to TRBD1. Unmatched junction bases numbered 7, after V lost 4 bases and J lost 5 bases. CDR3 length equals 14 residues. The CDR3 DNA reads TGTGCCAGCAGTTCGACAGGGCCAAAGGAGACCCAGTACTTC. Residues: CASSSTGPKETQYF.

Only a few counts were recorded for this clonotype. The rearrangement links TRBV12-3 or TRBV12-4 to TRBJ1-2; D gene ambiguous. Trimming took 3 bases from V and 7 from J, leaving 12 bases between them. The CDR3 length is 13 residues. This CDR3 reads CASSFDPDGGYTF. The CDR3 bases are TGTGCCAGCAGTTTTGACCCCGACGGTGGCTACACCTTC.

V is TRBV18 and J is TRBJ2-3, with D maybe TRBD2 (6 bases). In germline, CDR1 is KGHSH, CDR2 LQKENI. V gave up 0 bases and J gave up 3 bases, with 10 bases separating them. This CDR3 contains 15 residues. In DNA, the CDR3 is TGTGCCAGCTCACCACCGGGACTTACTACAGATACGCAGTATTTT. Encoded protein: CASSPPGLTTDTQYF.

In this sample, this clonotype turned up a few times. Written as DNA, the CDR3 is TGTGCCAGCAGTTACCGCATGGGGTCCCCCTACGAGCAGTACTTC. Translating gives CASSYRMGSPYEQYF. The chain joins TRBV6-5 to TRBJ2-7; no clear D. This CDR3 has 15 residues. Germline CDR1 reads MNHEY; CDR2 reads SVGAGI. V lost 2 bases to trimming and J lost 2 bases, with 13 bases between them.

The V call is TRBV20-1, the J call TRBJ2-1; 13 bases match TRBD2. V was pared by 2 bases and J by 7 bases, with 5 bases of the junction left unmatched. CDR1 is DFQATT, CDR2 SNEGSKA, per germline (reference sequence). The CDR3 extends over 15 amino acids. The CDR3 loop is CSARLTSGRKNEQFF. In DNA form, the CDR3 reads TGCAGTGCTAGACTGACTAGCGGGAGGAAGAATGAGCAGTTCTTC.

J is TRBJ2-3 and V is TRBV5-1; D possibly uses TRBD1 or TRBD2 (6 bases each). The V end lost 1 base, the J end lost 3 bases, and 12 bases lay between the germline ends. CDR1 is SGHRS, CDR2 YFSETQ, per germline. The CDR3 length is 15 residues. CDR3 coding DNA: TGCGCCAGCAGCTTGACGGGGGCCCTAACAGATACGCAGTATTTT. Translated, it gives CASSLTGALTDTQYF.

This clonotype occurred a few times. CDR3 loop: CSAPSRDTIYF. DNA of the CDR3: TGCAGTGCGCCGTCCCGGGACACCATATATTTT. This sequence joins TRBV20-1 and TRBJ1-3; D ambiguous. The V end was cut by 6 bases, the J end by 8 bases, with 11 bases between. The CDR3 is 11 residues long. The germline gives CDR1 DFQATT, CDR2 SNEGSKA (reference sequence).

V usage is TRBV5-4 and J usage is TRBJ1-1; TRBD1 matches 7 bases. Germline loops: CDR1 SGHNT, CDR2 YYREEE (reference sequence). The CDR3 is made up of 17 amino acids. V shed 4 bases and J 1 base; nucleotides not matched to a gene: 13. The CDR3 DNA follows: TGTGCCAGCAGCCCCCAGGGGGGGCCCAAGAAGAACACTGAAGCTTTCTTT. Translating gives CASSPQGGPKKNTEAFF. Full variable domain (missing parts from reference TRBV5-4 and TRBJ1-1): ETGVTQSPTHLIKTRGQQVTLRCSSQSGHNTVSWYQQALGQGPQFIFQYYREEENGRGNFPPRFSGLQFPNYSSELNVNALELDDSALYLCASSPQGGPKKNTEAFFGQGTRLTVV.

This rearrangement joins TRBV20-1 to TRBJ2-7, with D hard to call. The CDR3 length is 16 residues. V lost 6 bases to trimming and J lost 4 bases, with 25 bases between them. In germline, CDR1 is DFQATT, CDR2 SNEGSKA (reference sequence). The CDR3 loop reads CSAAPPPGGAKYEQYF. The DNA of the CDR3 is TGCAGTGCCGCTCCACCCCCCGGCGGCGCAAAGTACGAGCAGTACTTC.

This clonotype was seen just once. V and J are TRBV20-1 and TRBJ2-7; D not resolved. CDR3 length equals 19 residues. Between the trimmed V and J ends, which lost 0 bases and 1 base, there was a span of 25 bases. Germline CDR1 and CDR2: DFQATT and SNEGSKA (reference sequence). The CDR3 here is CSARDAPALDRVPSYEQYF. The CDR3, as DNA: TGCAGTGCTAGAGATGCGCCCGCCCTAGATCGGGTTCCGTCCTACGAGCAGTACTTC.

The chain combines TRBV20-1 with TRBJ2-7, with 14 bases that match TRBD2. V trimming: 0 bases; J trimming: 6 bases; junction bases outside the gene matches: 4. Germline V CDR1 and CDR2: DFQATT, SNEGSKA (reference sequence). The CDR3 length is 15 residues. The CDR3 DNA follows: TGCAGTGCTAGAGATTGGACTAGCGGGGGGCTCGAGCAGTACTTC. This codes for CSARDWTSGGLEQYF.

This clonotype appeared a few times. This chain uses TRBV10-3 with TRBJ1-3; the D is unclear. V shed 3 bases and J shed 0 bases, with 9 bases lying between them. Germline CDR1 is ENHRY and CDR2 is SYGVKD. The CDR3 has 15 residues. Here the CDR3 reads CAISDYQSSGNTIYF. CDR3 coding DNA: TGTGCCATCAGTGATTATCAGAGCTCTGGAAACACCATATATTTT.

In its sample, this clonotype was seen a few times. The chain employs TRBV30 and TRBJ2-7; D not resolved. Germline lookup yields CDR1 GTSNPN and CDR2 SVGIG (reference sequence). The CDR3 runs to 12 residues. Trimming took 2 bases from V and 5 from J, leaving 10 bases between them. CDR3 residues: CAWSPRTHEQYF. CDR3 nucleotide sequence: TGTGCCTGGAGTCCACGGACGCACGAGCAGTACTTC.

The rearrangement uses TRBV20-1 and TRBJ2-2, with 9 positions matching TRBD2. Germline loops: CDR1 DFQATT, CDR2 SNEGSKA (reference sequence). The CDR3 spans 16 residues. Trimming took 0 bases from V and 1 from J; bases not matched to a gene: 3. The CDR3 spells CSARDIAGENTGELFF. The CDR3 DNA is TGCAGTGCTAGAGATATAGCGGGGGAGAACACCGGGGAGCTGTTTTTT.

This clonotype was recorded at least ten times. V usage is TRBV27 and J usage is TRBJ2-7, with 10 bases that match TRBD2. Germline values: CDR1 MNHEY, CDR2 SMNVEV (reference sequence). The CDR3 runs 14 residues. The J segment lost 6 bases and the V segment lost 3 bases, leaving 5 bases of the junction unmatched. In DNA form, the CDR3 reads TGTGCCAGCAGTTTCGGAGCGGGAGGGGGCGAGCAGTACTTC. Translating gives CASSFGAGGGEQYF.

This clonotype showed up many times. V and J are TRBV7-9 and TRBJ2-4; D perhaps matches TRBD2 (6 bases). The CDR3 is 14 amino acids. The V end was cut by 0 bases, the J end by 9 bases, with 12 bases between. The germline V gene has CDR1 SEHNR and CDR2 FQNEAQ (reference sequence). CDR3: CASSLAEGSGIQYF. The CDR3 DNA reads TGTGCCAGCAGCTTAGCGGAGGGAAGCGGCATTCAGTACTTC. The complete variable domain, with remaining parts taken from reference TRBV7-9 and TRBJ2-4, reads DTGVSQNPRHKITKRGQNVTFRCDPISEHNRLYWYRQTLGQGPEFLTYFQNEAQLEKSRLLSDRFSAERPKGSFSTLEIQRTEQGDSAMYLCASSLAEGSGIQYFGAGTRLSVL.

This clonotype has at least ten counts. The V and J genes are TRBV4-2 and TRBJ2-6; tentatively, D is TRBD2 (6 bases). This CDR3 is 18 amino acids long. V shed 2 bases and J shed 2 bases, with 16 bases lying between them. CDR1 is LGHNA, CDR2 YNFKEQ, per germline. This CDR3 reads CASSQRELADAGANVLTF. The CDR3 region has the DNA TGTGCCAGCAGCCAAAGGGAACTAGCAGACGCTGGGGCCAACGTCCTGACTTTC.

This clonotype was recorded many times. This chain links TRBV14 with TRBJ1-6; D might be TRBD1 (5 bases). The CDR3 contains 15 residues. Looked up from germline, CDR1 is SGHDN and CDR2 is FVKESK. Trimming took 1 base from V and 6 from J, leaving 10 bases between them. The CDR3 DNA is TGTGCCAGCAGCCAAGTACAGGTCTCTAATTCACCCCTCCACTTT. Residues: CASSQVQVSNSPLHF.

This clonotype was recorded at least ten times. The rearrangement uses TRBV11-1 and TRBJ2-5, with 12 nucleotides matching TRBD1. The CDR3 has 21 residues. Losses at the gene ends were 4 bases for V and 2 bases for J; bases not matched to a gene: 20. CDR1 is SGHAT and CDR2 is FQDESV in the germline V gene (reference sequence). As DNA, the CDR3 is TGTGCCAGCAGCTCCTTACCCGGGACAGGGGGCTTAAGAAAGAATCAAGAGACCCAGTACTTC. It encodes CASSSLPGTGGLRKNQETQYF. Looking up the rest from reference TRBV11-1 and TRBJ2-5 gives the full variable domain: EAEVAQSPRYKITEKSQAVAFWCDPISGHATLYWYRQILGQGPELLVQFQDESVVDDSQLPKDRFSAERLKGVDSTLKIQPAELGDSAMYLCASSSLPGTGGLRKNQETQYFGPGTRLLVL.

This chain joins TRBV7-9 and TRBJ1-1; the D gene is possibly TRBD1 (5 bases). Deletions cut 5 bases from V and 0 bases from J, with 13 bases between. The CDR3 contains 15 residues. Germline CDR1 is SEHNR and CDR2 is FQNEAQ (reference sequence). The CDR3, as DNA: TGTGCCAGCAGCCGTCGACAGTCCATGAACACTGAAGCTTTCTTT. Its translation is CASSRRQSMNTEAFF.

In its sample, this clonotype was seen a few times. The chain is built from TRBV29-1 and TRBJ2-1; 11 bases are a match to TRBD2. Germline assignment: CDR1 SQVTM and CDR2 ANQGSEA. This CDR3 has 19 amino acids. V gave up 0 bases and J gave up 6 bases; unmatched junction bases: 16. The CDR3 bases are TGCAGCGTTGAAGATTATTTAGCGGGAGGGTCTTCCGTCCGCAATGAGCAGTTCTTC. It specifies CSVEDYLAGGSSVRNEQFF.

This clonotype has a handful of counts. The V and J genes are TRBV30 and TRBJ2-1, with a possible D match to TRBD2 (5 bases). Per germline, CDR1 GTSNPN and CDR2 SVGIG (reference sequence). The CDR3 has 11 residues. Trimming pared 5 bases from V and 10 bases from J, leaving 12 bases between. This chain's CDR3 is CAWGEFREQFF. The CDR3 coding sequence is TGTGCCTGGGGGGAGTTTCGAGAGCAGTTCTTC. The full variable domain, with the rest looked up from reference TRBV30 and TRBJ2-1, is SQTIHQWPATLVQPVGSPLSLECTVEGTSNPNLYWYRQAAGRGLQLLFYSVGIGQISSEVPQNLSASRPQDRQFILSSKKLLLSDSGFYLCAWGEFREQFFGPGTRLTVL.

This clonotype was observed a few times. The chain recombines TRBV7-8 with TRBJ2-7, with 9 bases that match TRBD1. There are 16 residues in the CDR3. Trimming cost V 1 base and J 3 bases; bases outside gene matches: 7. Germline V CDR1 and CDR2: SGHVS, FQNEAQ. The CDR3 DNA is TGTGCCAGCAGCTTAGACTCGACAGGGGGACTCTACGAGCAGTACTTC. It specifies CASSLDSTGGLYEQYF.

This clonotype has at least ten counts. The chain combines TRBV29-1 with TRBJ2-1; 8 positions match TRBD1. V dropped 5 bases and J dropped 5; count of bases not matched to a gene: 8. The germline CDR1 and CDR2 sequences are SQVTM and ANQGSEA. The CDR3 runs to 14 residues. Here the CDR3 DNA reads TGCAGCGTTAAAGCAGGGGGCTTCAACAATGAGCAGTTCTTC. It specifies CSVKAGGFNNEQFF.

This clonotype was seen only a few times. The chain combines TRBV5-4 with TRBJ1-2, with D possibly being TRBD1 (6 bases). The CDR3 length is 14 residues. The germline gives CDR1 SGHNT, CDR2 YYREEE (reference sequence). Trimming cost V 6 bases and J 0 bases, with 12 bases left between them. CDR3: CASNEGQANYGYTF. DNA of the CDR3: TGTGCCAGCAACGAGGGACAAGCTAACTATGGCTACACCTTC.

This clonotype was seen more than once but under ten times. V gene TRBV7-3 combines with J gene TRBJ2-2; D is uncertain. V gave up 5 bases and J gave up 4 bases, with 14 bases separating them. Germline loops: CDR1 SGHTA, CDR2 FQGTGA. The CDR3 totals 15 residues. The CDR3 bases are TGTGCCAGCAGCACTAATCCGGCCAGCACCGGGGAGCTGTTTTTT. This encodes CASSTNPASTGELFF.

The chain couples TRBV18 to TRBJ1-5; D gene unclear. Trimming removed 3 bases at V and 0 bases at J, with 12 bases between. In germline, CDR1 is KGHSH, CDR2 LQKENI. The CDR3 runs to 16 residues. As DNA, the CDR3 is TGTGCCAGCTCACCGACTAACAAGAATAGCAATCAGCCCCAGCATTTT. Its translation is CASSPTNKNSNQPQHF.

This clonotype was found a few times. The J gene is TRBJ2-4, the V gene TRBV7-2, with 7 bases matching TRBD1. With 6 bases clipped from V and 3 bases from J, the junction kept 5 bases outside the gene matches. The CDR3 runs to 14 residues. Looked up from germline, CDR1 is SGHTA and CDR2 is FQGNSA. The CDR3 bases are TGTGCCAGCAGTAAGGGGGCAATCAAAAACATTCAGTACTTC. Translated, it gives CASSKGAIKNIQYF.

This clonotype was detected only a few times. The chain has TRBV12-3 or TRBV12-4 and TRBJ2-3; 7 bases are a match to TRBD2. This CDR3 has 14 amino acids. J lost 5 bases, V lost 3 bases, and 5 bases had no gene match. The CDR3 DNA reads TGTGCCAGCAGTTTCGGAGGCGGGGGAGATACGCAGTATTTT. This gives the protein CASSFGGGGDTQYF.

In this sample, this clonotype turned up a few times. This chain uses TRBV5-1 with TRBJ1-2; 7 nucleotides line up with TRBD1. V gave up 3 bases and J gave up 11 bases; unmatched junction bases: 7. The CDR3 is made up of 12 amino acids. Germline assignment: CDR1 SGHRS and CDR2 YFSETQ. CDR3 amino acids: CASSSGQTLYTF. The CDR3 bases are TGCGCCAGCAGCTCGGGACAGACTTTATACACCTTC.

The chain uses TRBV5-1 and TRBJ2-1; weak D call: TRBD2 (5 bases). The CDR3 loop spans 14 amino acids. V lost 4 bases, J lost 4 bases, and 12 bases lay in between. Germline values: CDR1 SGHRS, CDR2 YFSETQ. CDR3 DNA: TGCGCCAGCAGCATCTACCCGGGGTACAATGAGCAGTTCTTC. This encodes CASSIYPGYNEQFF.